A selection of T cell receptor beta chains follows, all from one sample in a study of siplizumab effects on memory and regulatory T cells. Here immunoSEQ multiplex PCR was the method, and the copy in TCRdb shows in-frame clones only, minus some. The table shows 95,000 to 130,000 clones, with 94% occurring only once. The sequenced sample consisted of non-Treg CD4+ T cells sorted from blood. These receptor sequences come from a human donor in good health. Each CDR3 is given with its conserved first and last residue. A D gene is named only where the DNA matches it firmly. The listing skips clone size in some rows; elsewhere it reads once, few, many or a size class.

V gene	D gene	J gene	clone size	CDR3 protein	CDR3 DNA
TRBV7-2	-	TRBJ2-7	once	CASSLAGLRNEQYF	TGTGCCAGCAGCTTAGCCGGGCTTCGGAACGAGCAGTACTTC
TRBV11-2	TRBD1	TRBJ1-1	-	CASSLVGAGGATEAFF	TGTGCCAGCAGCTTAGTTGGGGCAGGGGGCGCGACTGAAGCTTTCTTT
TRBV5-1	TRBD2	TRBJ2-7	once	CASSLGGGGPSYEQYF	TGCGCCAGCAGCTTGGGTGGCGGGGGGCCCTCCTACGAGCAGTACTTC
TRBV29-1	-	TRBJ1-6	-	CSVVVREGSPLHF	TGCAGCGTTGTGGTCAGGGAAGGGTCACCCCTCCACTTT
TRBV6-5	TRBD1	TRBJ1-2	-	CASSADRGIGYTF	TGTGCCAGCAGTGCGGACAGGGGTATCGGCTACACCTTC
TRBV5-4	-	TRBJ1-2	once	CASTAPSQNNYGYTF	TGTGCCAGCACCGCCCCGTCCCAGAACAACTATGGCTACACCTTC
TRBV2	TRBD2	TRBJ2-7	once	CASRPRTSGDYEQYF	TGTGCCAGCAGGCCCCGAACTAGCGGGGACTACGAGCAGTACTTC
TRBV6-5	-	TRBJ2-6	-	CASSYVSAGANVLTF	TGTGCCAGCAGTTACGTATCGGCCGGGGCCAACGTCCTGACTTTC
TRBV30	-	TRBJ1-5	-	CAWSVPGAYSNQPQHF	TGTGCCTGGAGTGTACCAGGGGCTTATAGCAATCAGCCCCAGCATTTT
TRBV5-5	-	TRBJ1-1	-	CASSLADTNTEAFF	TGTGCCAGCAGCTTGGCGGACACGAACACTGAAGCTTTCTTT
TRBV7-9	-	TRBJ2-5	once	CASSRQSQETQYF	TGTGCCAGCAGCCGGCAGTCCCAAGAGACCCAGTACTTC
TRBV11-1	-	TRBJ2-1	-	CASSPGSSYNEQFF	TGTGCCAGCAGCCCGGGGAGCTCCTACAATGAGCAGTTCTTC
TRBV6-6	-	TRBJ2-7	-	CASISRPYATYEQYF	TGTGCCAGCATTTCACGGCCGTATGCAACCTACGAGCAGTACTTC
TRBV9	-	TRBJ2-3	-	CASSSPSTDTQYF	TGTGCCAGCAGCTCCCCTAGCACAGATACGCAGTATTTT
TRBV25-1	-	TRBJ2-7	-	CASSVAGQSSYEQYF	TGTGCCAGCAGCGTAGCGGGACAGAGCTCCTACGAGCAGTACTTC
TRBV6-8	TRBD2	TRBJ2-3	-	CASSPGLAGAFPTDTQYF	TGTGCCAGCAGTCCAGGGCTAGCGGGGGCCTTCCCCACAGATACGCAGTATTTT
TRBV5-1	TRBD2	TRBJ2-3	-	CASSTGTSDTQYF	TGCGCCAGCAGCACCGGGACTAGCGATACGCAGTATTTT
TRBV6-5	TRBD1	TRBJ1-2	-	CASTRTGTNYGYTF	TGTGCCAGCACCCGGACAGGGACAAACTATGGCTACACCTTC
TRBV29-1	-	TRBJ2-3	once	CSVERADLPRDTQYF	TGCAGCGTTGAGAGGGCAGACCTTCCAAGAGATACGCAGTATTTT
TRBV5-1	-	TRBJ2-7	-	CASSPGDTYEQYF	TGCGCCAGCAGCCCCGGCGATACCTACGAGCAGTACTTC
TRBV5-1	-	TRBJ2-7	-	CASSTLGKGYEQYF	TGCGCCAGCTCGACTCTTGGCAAAGGCTACGAGCAGTACTTC
TRBV30	TRBD2	TRBJ2-5	-	CAWSRGTSGSTQYF	TGTGCCTGGAGTAGGGGGACTAGCGGTTCCACCCAGTACTTC